This TCR beta chain was obtained from a study of blood T cell repertoires in COVID-19. Authors' processing steps: Quantification of nucleated cells was approximated via reference gene primer amplification. The protocol was immunoSEQ multiplex PCR, while the TCRdb copy is restricted to in-frame clones and leaves out a portion. V and J calls and clone size are copied from that table; D and trimming were computed from the DNA. The repertoire consists of 450,000 or so clones, with less than 95% occurring once and the leading ten covering 0.6% to 0.7%. Trimming took 3 bases from V and 8 from J, leaving 8 bases between them. The CDR3 loop spans 12 amino acids. Per germline, CDR1 KGHSH and CDR2 LQKENI.

This clonotype was obtained from a man aged 18 to 30 who had recovered from COVID-19. The chain joins TRBV18 to TRBJ2-1; D remains unclear. The sequencing input was PBMCs or T cells enriched from blood (not recorded which). The CDR3 DNA follows: TGTGCCAGCTCACCGAAGAGCGATGAGCAGTTCTTC. Protein sequence: CASSPKSDEQFF.